This T cell receptor (beta chain) was profiled in a study of CD8+CD57+ T cells in acquired aplastic anemia. Study-level information: Recorded DNA amounts for sorted CD4+ and CD8+ cells had an average of approximately 3.2 ug.

The study profiled TCR beta VDJ and CDR3 using genomic DNA as template. TCRdb fed the reads into MiXCR, producing one record per CDR3 protein. The sample contains approximately 250,000 distinct CDR3 sequences, 82% of which appear only once. Sequencing involved patients with CD8+CD57+ cell expansion previously shown by flow cytometry. Blood came from patients not yet given any therapy. Germline trimming cut 2 bases from V and 9 bases from J; bases unmatched to any gene: 8. From germline, CDR1 is SGHVT and CDR2 SQSDAQ. The CDR3 length is 15 residues. General observations from the study: With respect to CD8+ Simpson's diversity, patients and controls did not differ significantly. Some 30 shared CD8+ CDR3s appeared highly expressed within patients' immunodominant clones.

Regarding this clonotype: What it binds is not known.

The source material was sorted CD4+, CD8+, or CD8+CD57+ T cells (not recorded which) from PBMCs. The chain recombines TRBV7-4 with TRBJ2-3; TRBD1 agrees at 10 bases. The receptor was derived from a human donor with aplastic anemia. CDR3 loop: CASSLRDRGKETQYF. In DNA, the CDR3 is TGTGCCAGCAGCTTACGGGACAGGGGAAAAGAGACGCAGTATTTT.